This T cell receptor (beta chain) was recorded in a study of blood T cell repertoires in COVID-19. Turning to the study itself: There were acute and convalescent COVID-19 samples, and they came from the United States, Italy and Spain. PBMCs, B-cell-depleted T cells, or T cells provided the cDNA or gDNA that made up the material.

The CDR3 is made up of 14 amino acids. CDR1 and CDR2 (germline): MGHDK, SYGVNS. The trim removed 7 bases at V and 6 bases at J, leaving 4 bases unmatched. Some clones are missing from TCRdb's copy, which holds only in-frame ones; the method was immunoSEQ multiplex PCR. The repertoire holds over 450,000 clones, with nearly 90% as singletons. The sample consisted of peripheral blood. This clonotype was obtained from a man younger than 35 with COVID-19, enrolled during active disease. The rearrangement joins TRBV25-1 to TRBJ1-6; 9 bases are a match to TRBD1. CDR3 in DNA: TGTGCCAGCAATCGGGGACAGGGTAATTCACCCCTCCACTTT. Translating gives CASNRGQGNSPLHF.